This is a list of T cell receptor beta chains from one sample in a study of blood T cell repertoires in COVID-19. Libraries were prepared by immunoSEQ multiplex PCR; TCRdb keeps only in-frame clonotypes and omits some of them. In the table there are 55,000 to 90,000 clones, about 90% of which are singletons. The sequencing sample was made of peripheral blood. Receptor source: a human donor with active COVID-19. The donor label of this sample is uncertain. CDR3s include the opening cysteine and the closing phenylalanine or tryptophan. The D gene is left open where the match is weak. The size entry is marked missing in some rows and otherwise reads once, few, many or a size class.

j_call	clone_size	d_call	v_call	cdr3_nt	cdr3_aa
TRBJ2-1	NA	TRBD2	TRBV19	TGTGCCAGTCGATCTGATGGGGGTGGGAGGGACAATGAGCAGTTCTTC	CASRSDGGGRDNEQFF
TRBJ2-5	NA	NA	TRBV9	TGTGCCAGCAGCCCCTTAGGGGGAAGTGAGGAGACCCAGTACTTC	CASSPLGGSEETQYF
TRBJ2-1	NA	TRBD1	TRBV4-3	TGCGCCAGCAGCCAAGATCCCCGGACAGGGACCTACAATGAGCAGTTCTTC	CASSQDPRTGTYNEQFF
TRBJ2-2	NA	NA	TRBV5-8	TGTGCCAGCAGCCCCGACCCGGGAGCGGGCGGGGAGCTGTTTTTT	CASSPDPGAGGELFF
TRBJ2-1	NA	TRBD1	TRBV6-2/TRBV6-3	TGTGCCAGCAGTTACCGGGACAGATACAATGAGCAGTTCTTC	CASSYRDRYNEQFF
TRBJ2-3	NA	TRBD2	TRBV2	TGTGCCAGCAGTGAGCCGGGAGGGCCGGGAGATACGCAGTATTTT	CASSEPGGPGDTQYF
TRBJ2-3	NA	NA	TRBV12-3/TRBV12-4	TGTGCCAGCAGTCCTCAGCGGGCAGATACGCAGTATTTT	CASSPQRADTQYF
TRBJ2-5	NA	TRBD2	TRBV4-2	TGTGCCAGCAGCGGAAAGACTAGCGGGAGAGAAGAGACCCAGTACTTC	CASSGKTSGREETQYF
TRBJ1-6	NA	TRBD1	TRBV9	TGTGCCAGCAGCGGCGACAGGGGGATACGGTCACCCCTCCACTTT	CASSGDRGIRSPLHF
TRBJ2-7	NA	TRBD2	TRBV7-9	TGTGCCAGCATGCTTCAGCGGGAGGGCCGTTTGACGAAGTACGAGCAGTACTTC	CASMLQREGRLTKYEQYF
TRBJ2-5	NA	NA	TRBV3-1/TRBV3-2	TGTGCCAGCAGCCAAGAACAGGCAGAGACCCAGTACTTC	CASSQEQAETQYF
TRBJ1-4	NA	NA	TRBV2	TGTGCCAGCACCGGAGCCGAGGAAAAACTGTTTTTT	CASTGAEEKLFF
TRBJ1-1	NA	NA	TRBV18	TGTGCCAGCAGGATTGGGGGGGGAACTGAAGCTTTCTTT	CASRIGGGTEAFF
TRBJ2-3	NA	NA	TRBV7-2	TGTGCCAGCAGCCCTCGTTTTGGCCCAGATACGCAGTATTTT	CASSPRFGPDTQYF
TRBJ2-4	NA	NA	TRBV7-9	TGTGCCAGCAGCTTAGCGGGGGGCATTCAGTACTTC	CASSLAGGIQYF
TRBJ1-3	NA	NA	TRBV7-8	TGTGCCAGCAGCTCACAGGGTTACGGAAACACCATATATTTT	CASSSQGYGNTIYF
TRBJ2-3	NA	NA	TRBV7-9	TGTGCCAGCAGCTTAGAAGCCAGCACAGATACGCAGTATTTT	CASSLEASTDTQYF
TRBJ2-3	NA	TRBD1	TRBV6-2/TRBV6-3	TGTGCCAGCAGTACAGACAGGGGGCATACGCAGTATTTT	CASSTDRGHTQYF
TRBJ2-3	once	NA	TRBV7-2	TGTGCCAGCAGCTTAGCGCAGGGCCGGAGCACAGATACGCAGTATTTT	CASSLAQGRSTDTQYF
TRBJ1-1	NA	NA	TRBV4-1	TGCGCCAGCAGCCACCACAGCTTGAACACTGAAGCTTTCTTT	CASSHHSLNTEAFF
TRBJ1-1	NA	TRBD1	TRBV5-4	TGTGCCAGCAGCTATCAGGGGGCGAACACTGAAGCTTTCTTT	CASSYQGANTEAFF
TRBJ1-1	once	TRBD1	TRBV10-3	TGTGCCATCAGTGAGTCGGGGGGACAGGGGGGAGCTTTCTTT	CAISESGGQGGAFF
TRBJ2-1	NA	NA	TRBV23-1	TGCGCCAGCAGTCAACCGACTAGTTGTGAGCAGTTCTTC	CASSQPTSCEQFF
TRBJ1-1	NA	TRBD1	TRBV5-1	TGCGCCAGCAGCTTGACAGGGGCCCCTTCGGAAACTGAAGCTTTCTTT	CASSLTGAPSETEAFF
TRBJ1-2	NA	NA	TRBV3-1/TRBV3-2	TGTGCCAGCAGCCAACCCCGACCACAGGACTATGGCTACACCTTC	CASSQPRPQDYGYTF
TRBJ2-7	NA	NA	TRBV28	TGTGCCAGCAGTTTACGGTCAGGGAACACCTACGAGCAGTACTTC	CASSLRSGNTYEQYF
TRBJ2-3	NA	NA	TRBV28	TGTGCCAGCAGTCAAACTTATACGCAGTATTTT	CASSQTYTQYF
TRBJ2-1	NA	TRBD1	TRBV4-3	TGCGCCAGCAGCCAAGATGTGACAGGGATCGACAATGAGCAGTTCTTC	CASSQDVTGIDNEQFF
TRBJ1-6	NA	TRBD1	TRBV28	TGTGCCAGCAGCGGGACAGTTTCACCCCTCCACTTT	CASSGTVSPLHF
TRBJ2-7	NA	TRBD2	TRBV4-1	TGCGCCAGCAGCCTCTCGGGGGCAGCGGGAGGGCCCTACGAGCAGTACTTC	CASSLSGAAGGPYEQYF
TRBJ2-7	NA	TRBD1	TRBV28	TGTGCCAGCAGTTCGGCCGGGACAGCCTCCTACGAGCAGTACTTC	CASSSAGTASYEQYF
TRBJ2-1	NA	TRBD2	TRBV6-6	TGTGCCAGCGCAACTAGCGGGAGGGCCCATGAGCAGTTCTTC	CASATSGRAHEQFF
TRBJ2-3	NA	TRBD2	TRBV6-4	TGTGCCAGCAGTGACTCCCCTAGCGGGAGGACAGATACGCAGTATTTT	CASSDSPSGRTDTQYF
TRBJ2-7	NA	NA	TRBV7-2	TGTGCCAGCAGCTTCGAGCGAGACTACGAGCAGTACTTC	CASSFERDYEQYF
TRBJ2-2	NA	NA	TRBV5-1	TGCGCCAGCAGTCAGAATCTGGGTCGGGACACCGGGGAGCTGTTTTTT	CASSQNLGRDTGELFF
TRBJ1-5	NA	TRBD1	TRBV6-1	TGTGCCAGCAGTGACCTACAGGGGGGAGCTCAGCCCCAGCATTTT	CASSDLQGGAQPQHF
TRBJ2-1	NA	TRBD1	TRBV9	TGTGCCAGCACCGAGGGGGACAGGGGAATCAGCGGGGCCTACAATGAGCAGTTCTTC	CASTEGDRGISGAYNEQFF
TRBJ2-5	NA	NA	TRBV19	TGTGCCAGGCCCCAGGGTGGTGGAGAGACCCAGTACTTC	CARPQGGGETQYF
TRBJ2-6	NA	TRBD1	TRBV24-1	TGTGCCACTGGGACAGGGGCCTCTGGGGCCAACGTCCTGACTTTC	CATGTGASGANVLTF
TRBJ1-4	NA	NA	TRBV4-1	TGCGCCAGCAGCCAAGTAATGGAAAAACTGTTTTTT	CASSQVMEKLFF
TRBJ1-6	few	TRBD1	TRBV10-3	TGTGCCACGCTCCGGACAGGAGATTCACCCCTCCACTTT	CATLRTGDSPLHF